What follows are 18 T cell receptor beta chains derived from one specimen sequenced in a study of blood T cell repertoires in COVID-19. Assay used: immunoSEQ multiplex PCR; TCRdb lists only in-frame clones, some missing. The data contain 120,000 or so clones, approximately 90% of them seen just once; the ten biggest clones take up 1.5%. The sample was peripheral blood. All receptors derive from a human donor in a cohort sampled during active COVID-19.

The chain recombines TRBV3-1 (or the pseudogene TRBV3-2) with TRBJ1-2; maybe TRBD1 (5 bases). Between the trimmed V and J ends, which lost 4 bases and 4 bases, there was a span of 7 bases. The germline V gene encodes CDR1 LGHDT and CDR2 YNNKEL (reference sequence). This CDR3 has 12 amino acids. The DNA of the CDR3 is TGTGCCAGCAGCCCCGACAGCTATGGCTACACCTTC. This encodes CASSPDSYGYTF.

The V call is TRBV12-3 or TRBV12-4, the J call TRBJ2-2; D perhaps matches TRBD2 (7 bases). With 10 bases removed from V and 6 bases from J, the gap between germline ends came to 15 bases. The CDR3 is 13 amino acids. The chain's CDR3 is CATSRGAAGELFF. The CDR3 bases are TGTGCCACCTCCCGGGGGGCCGCCGGGGAGCTGTTTTTT.

The V gene is TRBV6-6, the J gene TRBJ2-2, with TRBD2 matching 7 bases. Per the germline V gene, CDR1 is MNHNY and CDR2 is SVGAGI (reference sequence). This CDR3 comprises 13 residues. V shed 8 bases and J 8 bases; nucleotides not matched to a gene: 8. CDR3 protein: CASGLERGGELFF. Here the CDR3 DNA reads TGTGCCAGCGGACTAGAGCGAGGGGGGGAGCTGTTTTTT.

This rearrangement joins TRBV7-2 to TRBJ2-1; D remains ambiguous. The CDR3 length is 13 residues. The V end was cut by 11 bases, the J end by 6 bases, with 17 bases between. Germline V lookup: CDR1 SGHTA, CDR2 FQGNSA. CDR3 sequence: CASSNGRLNEQFF. The DNA of the CDR3 is TGTGCCTCCTCCAACGGCAGGCTCAATGAGCAGTTCTTC.

The CDR3 reads CASSVGFPGSYEQYF. The CDR3 region has the DNA TGTGCCAGCAGCGTAGGCTTCCCGGGATCCTACGAGCAGTACTTC. This rearrangement joins TRBV9 to TRBJ2-7; tentatively, D is TRBD2 (5 bases). This CDR3 spans 15 amino acids. The V end lost 0 bases, the J end lost 1 base, and 11 bases lay between the germline ends. Germline CDR1 SGDLS, CDR2 YYNGEE.

This chain uses TRBV11-2 with TRBJ2-1; 7 positions agree with TRBD1. The CDR3 totals 18 residues. Germline V gives CDR1 SGHAT, CDR2 FQNNGV. With 5 bases clipped from V and 5 bases from J, the junction kept 18 bases outside the gene matches. The DNA for the CDR3 is TGTGCCAGCAGCGGGTGGGGCGGCCGAATCGGACAGGACAATGAGCAGTTCTTC. Its translation: CASSGWGGRIGQDNEQFF.

The rearrangement uses TRBV2 and TRBJ2-1; 9 nucleotides match TRBD2. This CDR3 spans 18 amino acids. Germline lookup yields CDR1 SNHLY and CDR2 FYNNEI. Trimming at V came to 5 bases and at J to 2 bases, leaving 13 bases not matched to a gene. This chain's CDR3 is CASSTGTSSVRAYNEQFF. CDR3 DNA: TGTGCCAGCAGTACGGGGACTAGCTCGGTGAGGGCCTACAATGAGCAGTTCTTC.

V is TRBV14 and J is TRBJ2-1, with 9 bases that match TRBD2. Germline CDR1 and CDR2: SGHDN and FVKESK. V was pared by 4 bases and J by 8 bases, with 9 bases of the junction left unmatched. There are 15 residues in the CDR3. The CDR3 DNA follows: TGTGCCAGCAGCCGCTGGGCGGGAGGGCCATATGAGCAGTTCTTC. Protein: CASSRWAGGPYEQFF.

There are a few counts of this clone. This CDR3 is also generated by other DNA sequences in the sample. This chain links TRBV5-6 with TRBJ2-6, with a tentative D call TRBD2 (5 bases). CDR1 and CDR2 from the germline V gene are SGHDT and YYEEEE. Trimming removed 4 bases from V and 0 bases from J, with 8 bases in between. The CDR3 consists of 15 residues. CDR3 in amino acids: CASSRRYSGANVLTF. DNA for the CDR3: TGTGCCAGCAGCCGGAGGTACTCTGGGGCCAACGTCCTGACTTTC.

The count of this clone is one. The chain has TRBV3-1 (or the pseudogene TRBV3-2) and TRBJ2-3, with 7 bases that match TRBD1. J was trimmed by 3 bases and V by 2 bases; bases with no gene match: 8. Per germline, CDR1 LGHDT and CDR2 YNNKEL (reference sequence). The CDR3 covers 16 residues. The CDR3 spells CASSQNTGAVTDTQYF. In DNA form, the CDR3 reads TGTGCCAGCAGCCAAAATACAGGGGCGGTAACAGATACGCAGTATTTT.

The V and J genes are TRBV30 and TRBJ2-3, with 13 bases lining up with TRBD2. The length of the CDR3 is 16 residues. J gave up 3 bases and V 3 bases, and 6 bases lay outside the gene matches. Germline loops: CDR1 GTSNPN, CDR2 SVGIG (reference sequence). The DNA for the CDR3 is TGTGCCTGGAGACGCCTGACTAGCGGGGGGACAGATACGCAGTATTTT. Translated: CAWRRLTSGGTDTQYF.

V and J are TRBV25-1 and TRBJ2-7; 8 nucleotides match TRBD1. Trimming removed 5 bases from V and 2 bases from J; junction bases left unmatched: 8. The CDR3 loop spans 15 amino acids. The germline CDR1 and CDR2 sequences are MGHDK and SYGVNS. For the CDR3, the DNA is TGTGCCAGCAGTCCCCCGGGACAGGTTGCCTACGAGCAGTACTTC. Its translation is CASSPPGQVAYEQYF.

The chain links TRBV4-1 to TRBJ2-7; D remains unclear. In germline, CDR1 is MGHRA, CDR2 YSYEKL. V lost 1 base and J lost 1, with 5 bases in between. The CDR3 has 13 amino acids. CDR3 amino acids: CASSQGRSYEQYF. CDR3 bases: TGCGCCAGCAGCCAAGGGCGGTCCTACGAGCAGTACTTC.

V is TRBV20-1 and J is TRBJ2-7; 12 positions match TRBD1. J gave up 4 bases and V 3 bases, and 7 bases lay outside the gene matches. This CDR3 region has 15 residues. The germline CDR1 and CDR2 sequences are DFQATT and SNEGSKA (reference sequence). CDR3 DNA sequence: TGCAGTGCTAGTAGCCGGGACAGGGGGCCGTACGAGCAGTACTTC. Translation gives CSASSRDRGPYEQYF.

CDR3 in DNA: TGTGCCAGCAGCTCTATTGAGAGCAGGGGATCCACTGAAGCTTTCTTT. Its translation is CASSSIESRGSTEAFF. This chain connects TRBV3-1 (or the pseudogene TRBV3-2) to TRBJ1-1; possible D gene TRBD1, 6 bases. The CDR3 totals 16 residues. CDR1 and CDR2 (germline): LGHDT, YNNKEL (reference sequence). V lost 5 bases and J lost 4, with 20 bases in between.

V is TRBV4-1 and J is TRBJ1-1; D may be TRBD1 (5 bases). The CDR3 runs to 14 residues. V was clipped by 2 bases and J by 5 bases, with 12 bases between them. Germline CDR1 reads MGHRA; CDR2 reads YSYEKL. CDR3 nucleotide sequence: TGCGCCAGCAGCCAACGGATCGGGGGGACTGAAGCTTTCTTT. Its protein product is CASSQRIGGTEAFF.

The V gene is TRBV6-5, the J gene TRBJ2-5; TRBD1 matches at 10 bases. Per the germline V gene, CDR1 is MNHEY and CDR2 is SVGAGI. V dropped 4 bases and J dropped 5; count of bases not matched to a gene: 4. CDR3 length: 14 residues. CDR3 bases: TGTGCCAGCAGTTTGACAGGGGGCGGGGAGACCCAGTACTTC. Translated, it gives CASSLTGGGETQYF.

This clone was seen a single time. The rearrangement joins TRBV6-5 to TRBJ2-5; no reliable D call. Trimming took 5 bases from V and 4 from J, leaving 11 bases between them. This CDR3 is built from 13 residues. CDR1 is MNHEY and CDR2 is SVGAGI in the germline V gene. The CDR3 is CASSPSTRETQYF. The CDR3 DNA sequence: TGTGCCAGCAGTCCGTCGACACGAGAGACCCAGTACTTC.